Shown below are 27 T cell receptor beta chains from a single sample sequenced in a study of T cells in localized non-small cell lung cancer. Profiling relied on immunoSEQ multiplex PCR, and the TCRdb table lists in-frame clones only, not all of them. The sample includes tens of thousands of clones, 84% of them seen just once. This material consisted of peripheral blood, taken before any cancer treatment. The receptors were gathered from a man aged 40 to 75 with stage I lung adenocarcinoma.

The chain uses TRBV7-2 and TRBJ1-5, with D possibly being TRBD1 (5 bases). Germline V CDR1 and CDR2: SGHTA, FQGNSA. The germline V and J ends were trimmed by 3 bases and 2 bases, with 14 bases remaining between them. CDR3 size: 16 residues. CDR3 loop: CASSFQATGGNQPQHF. The CDR3 nucleotides are TGTGCCAGCAGCTTTCAAGCTACAGGCGGCAATCAGCCCCAGCATTTT.

In its sample, this clone is medium-sized. The V call is TRBV7-3, the J call TRBJ2-2; 8 bases line up with TRBD2. Germline V CDR1 and CDR2: SGHTA, FQGTGA. After removal of 5 bases from V and 4 bases from J, the junction contained 9 bases not matched to a gene. The CDR3 runs 16 residues. The CDR3 region has the DNA TGTGCCAGCAGCCTAAACCCCGGGACTAGCACCGGGGAGCTGTTTTTT. It codes for CASSLNPGTSTGELFF. Filled out from reference TRBV7-3 and TRBJ2-2, the complete variable domain reads GAGVSQTPSNKVTEKGKYVELRCDPISGHTALYWYRQSLGQGPEFLIYFQGTGAADDSGLPNDRFFAVRPEGSVSTLKIQRTERGDSAVYLCASSLNPGTSTGELFFGEGSRLTVL.

V usage is TRBV5-6 and J usage is TRBJ1-3; no reliable D call. Per the germline V gene, CDR1 is SGHDT and CDR2 is YYEEEE. This CDR3 region has 14 residues. Trimming left V 0 bases short and J 3 bases short, with 7 bases between. This chain's CDR3 is CASSLGTVGNTIYF. As DNA, the CDR3 is TGTGCCAGCAGCTTGGGGACCGTTGGAAACACCATATATTTT.

The V and J genes are TRBV6-1 and TRBJ2-4; D not resolved. The CDR3 extends over 15 amino acids. V gave up 2 bases and J gave up 0 bases, with 8 bases separating them. Germline V gives CDR1 MNHNS, CDR2 SASEGT. This CDR3 is CASSEFRLAKNIQYF. Written as DNA, the CDR3 is TGTGCCAGCAGTGAATTTCGGCTAGCCAAAAACATTCAGTACTTC.

In its sample, this clone ranks as medium-sized. The rearrangement uses TRBV28 and TRBJ1-1; D ambiguous. CDR1 and CDR2 from the germline V gene are MDHEN and SYDVKM. V lost 7 bases and J 4 bases, leaving 16 bases between the germline ends. The CDR3 is 14 residues long. CDR3 residues: CASNRRFRGTEAFF. CDR3 coding DNA: TGTGCCAGCAATAGAAGATTCCGGGGCACTGAAGCTTTCTTT.

This chain's CDR3 is CSVVIRVTSTDTQYF. The CDR3 nucleotides are TGCAGCGTGGTTATAAGGGTTACTAGCACAGATACGCAGTATTTT. The J gene is TRBJ2-3, the V gene TRBV29-1; D gene ambiguous. The CDR3 sequence is 15 residues long. The germline V and J ends were trimmed by 6 bases and 0 bases, with 16 bases remaining between them. The V gene's germline CDR1 is SQVTM and CDR2 ANQGSEA.

The chain uses TRBV7-9 and TRBJ2-5; 9 positions match TRBD2. The germline gives CDR1 SEHNR, CDR2 FQNEAQ (reference sequence). The CDR3 is 17 amino acids. The trim removed 3 bases at V and 3 bases at J, leaving 11 bases unmatched. CDR3 DNA sequence: TGTGCCAGCAGCTTTCGTCGATCTAGCGGGAAAAAAGAGACCCAGTACTTC. This encodes CASSFRRSSGKKETQYF.

This clone was observed a few times. The chain carries TRBV18 and TRBJ1-1, with D uncertain. The germline gives CDR1 KGHSH, CDR2 LQKENI. The V end lost 2 bases, the J end lost 6 bases, and 13 bases lay between the germline ends. This CDR3 has 14 residues. CDR3 amino acids: CASSPSYARAEAFF. DNA of the CDR3: TGTGCCAGCTCACCAAGCTATGCGAGAGCTGAAGCTTTCTTT.

This chain uses TRBV5-4 with TRBJ2-5; D call uncertain. Trimming shortened V by 4 bases and J by 1 base, and 14 bases separated the two germline ends. Germline-derived CDR1 and CDR2 are SGHNT and YYREEE (reference sequence). CDR3 length: 15 amino acids. The CDR3 coding sequence is TGTGCCAGCAGCCGGAGTTACAGTTCCCAAGAGACCCAGTACTTC. It encodes CASSRSYSSQETQYF.

There are many counts of this clone. The chain is built from TRBV5-1 and TRBJ2-5, with D possibly TRBD2 on 6 matching bases. The CDR3 runs to 14 residues. Per the germline V gene, CDR1 is SGHRS and CDR2 is YFSETQ. V lost 3 bases and J 4 bases, leaving 13 bases between the germline ends. In nucleotides, the CDR3 is TGCGCCAGCAGCTCAACAGGAGGGCGAGAGACCCAGTACTTC. As protein: CASSSTGGRETQYF. The whole variable domain, remainder taken from reference TRBV5-1 and TRBJ2-5, is KAGVTQTPRYLIKTRGQQVTLSCSPISGHRSVSWYQQTPGQGLQFLFEYFSETQRNKGNFPGRFSGRQFSNSRSEMNVSTLELGDSALYLCASSSTGGRETQYFGPGTRLLVL.

V is TRBV6-1 and J is TRBJ1-5; weak D call: TRBD1 (5 bases). Germline CDR1 MNHNS, CDR2 SASEGT. V was shortened by 5 bases and J by 3 bases, with 14 bases between the two germline ends. The CDR3 runs to 15 residues. The CDR3 sequence: CASSPIQGINQPQHF. The CDR3 region has the DNA TGTGCCAGCAGTCCCATTCAGGGAATCAATCAGCCCCAGCATTTT.

The chain is built from TRBV15 and TRBJ2-7; 10 nucleotides agree with TRBD2. Germline-derived CDR1 and CDR2 are LNHNV and YYDKDF (reference sequence). V shed 0 bases, J shed 5 bases, and the junction held 10 bases outside the gene matches. This CDR3 spans 17 amino acids. The CDR3 loop is CATSRDLIAGGIDEQYF. CDR3 sequence (DNA): TGTGCCACCAGCAGAGATTTGATAGCGGGAGGTATAGACGAGCAGTACTTC.

This chain joins TRBV19 and TRBJ1-1; D remains unclear. From germline, CDR1 is LNHDA and CDR2 SQIVND (reference sequence). The CDR3 contains 13 residues. Trimming took 2 bases from V and 7 from J, leaving 11 bases between them. CDR3 sequence (DNA): TGTGCCAGTAGTATAATTCGGTCGGGTGAAGCTTTCTTT. The encoded protein is CASSIIRSGEAFF.

The chain links TRBV10-2 to TRBJ2-1, with 7 bases matching TRBD2. Germline loops: CDR1 WSHSY, CDR2 SAAADI. V was clipped by 3 bases and J by 0 bases; unmatched bases: 5. There are 16 residues in the CDR3. CDR3 amino acids: CASSDGRGSSYNEQFF. In DNA, the CDR3 is TGCGCCAGCAGTGACGGGCGGGGGAGCTCCTACAATGAGCAGTTCTTC.

The chain is built from TRBV5-1 and TRBJ2-3; D is ambiguous. This CDR3 contains 15 residues. Germline values: CDR1 SGHRS, CDR2 YFSETQ. The V end lost 1 base, the J end lost 0 bases, and 9 bases lay between the germline ends. In DNA, the CDR3 is TGCGCCAGCAGCTTGCTAGGGCCTAGCACAGATACGCAGTATTTT. Its translation is CASSLLGPSTDTQYF.

CDR3 nucleotide sequence: TGTGCCGGCCGGAACAGGGGGATCTCCGGGGAGCTGTTTTTT. It specifies CAGRNRGISGELFF. This rearrangement joins TRBV2 to TRBJ2-2, with 8 bases fitting TRBD1. The V segment lost 11 bases and the J segment 6 bases; nucleotides outside the gene matches: 11. The CDR3 runs 14 residues. Germline CDR1 and CDR2: SNHLY and FYNNEI. Full variable domain (outside the CDR3, taken from reference TRBV2 and TRBJ2-2): EPEVTQTPSHQVTQMGQEVILRCVPISNHLYFYWYRQILGQKVEFLVSFYNNEISEKSEIFDDQFSVERPDGSNFTLKIRSTKLEDSAMYFCAGRNRGISGELFFGEGSRLTVL.

The chain uses TRBV6-5 and TRBJ2-1, with TRBD2 matching 7 bases. From germline, CDR1 is MNHEY and CDR2 SVGAGI. CDR3 size: 14 residues. After removal of 6 bases from V and 4 bases from J, the junction contained 6 bases not matched to a gene. For the CDR3, the DNA is TGTGCCAGCAGGTCTACTAGCGCGTACAATGAGCAGTTCTTC. Its translation is CASRSTSAYNEQFF.

The J gene is TRBJ2-3, the V gene TRBV30; the match to TRBD2 covers 9 bases. The germline gives CDR1 GTSNPN, CDR2 SVGIG (reference sequence). Trimming at V came to 6 bases and at J to 7 bases, leaving 14 bases not matched to a gene. This CDR3 is built from 15 residues. CDR3 DNA sequence: TGTGCCTGCCGGGTAGCTAGCGGGGATATGAATACGCAGTATTTT. Protein product: CACRVASGDMNTQYF.

The V call is TRBV15, the J call TRBJ2-5; TRBD1 matches 7 bases. After removal of 1 base from V and 2 bases from J, the junction contained 7 bases not matched to a gene. Germline V gene data show CDR1 as LNHNV and CDR2 as YYDKDF (reference sequence). The CDR3 extends over 16 amino acids. The DNA for the CDR3 is TGTGCCACCAGCAGAGGCGTTGACAGGGCTCAAGAGACCCAGTACTTC. It translates to CATSRGVDRAQETQYF.

V and J are TRBV5-6 and TRBJ1-6; 7 nucleotides align to TRBD1. Germline CDR1 SGHDT, CDR2 YYEEEE. The V gene end was trimmed by 4 bases and the J gene end by 10 bases; junction bases not matched to a gene: 5. The CDR3 has 13 amino acids. The CDR3 is CASSPGGGSPLHF. The CDR3 DNA is TGTGCCAGCAGCCCAGGGGGAGGCTCACCCCTCCACTTT.

The chain recombines TRBV5-8 with TRBJ1-1, with unresolved D. Germline CDR1 reads SGHTS; CDR2 reads YDEGEE. This CDR3 spans 12 amino acids. V lost 5 bases, J lost 6 bases, and 11 bases lay in between. CDR3 sequence: CASRVLGSEAFF. The CDR3 nucleotides read TGTGCCAGCAGGGTATTGGGGTCTGAAGCTTTCTTT.

The V call is TRBV11-2, the J call TRBJ1-6; TRBD1 agrees at 7 bases. J gave up 9 bases and V 1 base, and 15 bases lay outside the gene matches. The V gene's germline CDR1 is SGHAT and CDR2 FQNNGV. The CDR3 is 18 residues long. CDR3 sequence reads: CASSLVAGGKSLISPLHF. CDR3 DNA: TGTGCCAGCAGCTTAGTGGCAGGGGGAAAGAGCTTGATTTCACCCCTCCACTTT.

The J gene is TRBJ1-5, the V gene TRBV5-1; D not certain. The CDR3 loop spans 13 amino acids. Germline V gene data show CDR1 as SGHRS and CDR2 as YFSETQ. Trimming pared 2 bases from V and 6 bases from J, leaving 9 bases between. The CDR3 DNA sequence: TGCGCCAGCAGCTTAAGGGCAGGTCAGCCCCAGCATTTT. Translating it yields CASSLRAGQPQHF.

The chain links TRBV4-3 to TRBJ1-2; D remains ambiguous. The length of the CDR3 is 14 residues. Trimming removed 2 bases at V and 7 bases at J, with 14 bases between. Germline V gives CDR1 LGHNA, CDR2 YSLEER. The chain's CDR3 is CASSQRATTIGYTF. The CDR3, as DNA: TGCGCCAGCAGCCAACGGGCAACAACTATTGGCTACACCTTC.

V is TRBV5-1 and J is TRBJ2-1, with D tentatively TRBD1 or TRBD2 (5 bases each). Looked up from germline, CDR1 is SGHRS and CDR2 is YFSETQ. V was clipped by 6 bases and J by 3 bases, with 13 bases between them. CDR3 length: 14 residues. The chain's CDR3 is CASKGIGVYNEQFF. For the CDR3, the DNA is TGCGCCAGCAAGGGGATCGGGGTCTACAATGAGCAGTTCTTC.

V gene TRBV4-3 combines with J gene TRBJ2-1, with TRBD2 matching over 9 bases. V lost 1 base to trimming and J lost 9 bases; unmatched junction nucleotides: 13. CDR1 is LGHNA, CDR2 YSLEER, per germline. CDR3 length: 17 residues. The DNA for the CDR3 is TGCGCCAGCAGCCAAGGTGTATCGGCTAGCGGGGTTGGTGAGCAGTTCTTC. Its translation is CASSQGVSASGVGEQFF.

V and J are TRBV2 and TRBJ2-7; perhaps TRBD1 as D (6 bases). Trimming shortened V by 6 bases and J by 1 base, and 7 bases separated the two germline ends. Germline V gives CDR1 SNHLY, CDR2 FYNNEI. The CDR3 is 12 residues long. This chain's CDR3 is CASRGQSYEQYF. DNA of the CDR3: TGTGCCAGCAGAGGACAGTCCTACGAGCAGTACTTC.